Reported below is one T cell receptor beta chain. The data were taken from a study of T-cell reconstitution after alpha-beta-depleted transplantation in children. This CDR3 contains 13 residues. V lost 3 bases to trimming and J lost 11 bases; unmatched junction nucleotides: 4. Per germline, CDR1 LGHNA and CDR2 YNFKEQ. Unique molecular identifiers were used to barcode this TCRbeta library. TCRdb analysed the PCR reads with MiXCR anew, one entry per CDR3 protein. The sample includes about 270,000 distinct CDR3 sequences, nearly 10% of them seen just once. The receptor's source is a human donor who donated a stem cell graft to a child with SCID. The chain employs TRBV4-2 and TRBJ2-1, with TRBD2 matching over 10 bases. The starting material was PBMCs from the stem cell graft donor, obtained from the stem cell graft. CDR3 bases: TGTGCCAGCAGCCAGACACTAGCGGGGCAGCAGTTCTTC. Residues: CASSQTLAGQQFF.